Below are 16 T cell receptor beta chains sequenced from a single sample in a study of T cell changes during pregnancy in multiple sclerosis (dated by TCRdb to between 2019 and 2020). The method behind the library was the immunoSEQ multiplex PCR assay. TCRdb retrieved this table from immuneACCESS and kept in-frame rearrangements only. Not all clones are present; in checked studies, unresolved V genes account for under half, and no reason is known for the remainder. The sample table contains 40,000 to 50,000 clones; only one count was recorded for 90% to 95% of them. The ten largest make up roughly 8.3% of the sample. Sequences were derived from CD8+ T cells from peripheral blood mononuclear cells, sampled in the third trimester of pregnancy. The receptor set was obtained from a female donor with multiple sclerosis, enrolled in a pregnancy study.

V usage is TRBV13 and J usage is TRBJ2-1, with D perhaps TRBD2 (6 bases). Germline lookup yields CDR1 PRHDT and CDR2 FYEKMQ (reference sequence). V was pared by 5 bases and J by 0 bases, with 14 bases between. The CDR3 contains 16 residues. The CDR3 region has the DNA TGTGCCAGCAGCCCAACCGGGACTGACTCCTACAATGAGCAGTTCTTC. Translation gives CASSPTGTDSYNEQFF.

The chain links TRBV4-1 to TRBJ2-7, with 11 bases fitting TRBD2. The V gene's germline CDR1 is MGHRA and CDR2 YSYEKL. The V and J ends lost 3 bases and 4 bases, in that order; junction bases with no gene match: 5. This CDR3 is built from 15 residues. CDR3 in amino acids: CASSHSSGRFYEQYF. CDR3 DNA: TGCGCCAGCAGCCATTCTAGCGGGAGGTTTTACGAGCAGTACTTC.

This chain uses TRBV2 with TRBJ2-5, with D perhaps TRBD2 (6 bases). CDR3 length: 12 residues. Germline values: CDR1 SNHLY, CDR2 FYNNEI. Trimming left V 8 bases short and J 1 base short, with 8 bases between. CDR3 protein: CASVGSQETQYF. CDR3 in DNA: TGTGCCAGCGTCGGGAGCCAAGAGACCCAGTACTTC.

The rearrangement uses TRBV7-9 and TRBJ1-5, with D unresolved. CDR1 and CDR2 from the germline V gene are SEHNR and FQNEAQ (reference sequence). This CDR3 contains 12 residues. Trimming cost V 1 base and J 7 bases, with 5 bases left between them. The CDR3 DNA reads TGTGCCAGCAGCTTAGGAGGGCAGCCCCAGCATTTT. It translates to CASSLGGQPQHF.

The chain links TRBV9 to TRBJ2-7; 7 bases are shared with TRBD1. The CDR3 sequence is 16 residues long. V trimming: 4 bases; J trimming: 1 base; junction bases outside the gene matches: 11. CDR1 and CDR2 from the germline V gene are SGDLS and YYNGEE. CDR3: CASSPRTGKRSYEQYF. The CDR3 bases are TGTGCCAGCAGCCCCCGGACAGGCAAACGGTCCTACGAGCAGTACTTC.

J is TRBJ2-2 and V is TRBV6-5; TRBD1 aligns across 8 bases. Losses at the gene ends were 2 bases for V and 1 base for J; bases not matched to a gene: 3. The CDR3 spans 16 residues. Per the germline V gene, CDR1 is MNHEY and CDR2 is SVGAGI. CDR3 sequence (DNA): TGTGCCAGCAGTTACGACGGGACAGGGAACACCGGGGAGCTGTTTTTT. Translated: CASSYDGTGNTGELFF.

The chain has TRBV27 and TRBJ2-5; D gene unclear. The CDR3 contains 14 residues. The V gene's germline CDR1 is MNHEY and CDR2 SMNVEV (reference sequence). V lost 5 bases and J lost 1, with 11 bases in between. The CDR3 bases are TGTGCCAGCAGTCCCCTGAGGCCCCAAGAGACCCAGTACTTC. As protein: CASSPLRPQETQYF.

The rearrangement uses TRBV6-1 and TRBJ2-1, with 8 bases matching TRBD1. CDR1 MNHNS and CDR2 SASEGT come from the germline V gene. The CDR3 runs 15 residues. The trim removed 1 base at V and 3 bases at J, leaving 2 bases unmatched. CDR3 sequence (DNA): TGTGCCAGCAGTGAAGGGACAGGGTTCTACAATGAGCAGTTCTTC. It codes for CASSEGTGFYNEQFF.

This chain connects TRBV9 to TRBJ1-2; the D is unclear. CDR1 is SGDLS, CDR2 YYNGEE, per germline. The CDR3 spans 17 residues. V was trimmed by 0 bases and J by 0 bases, leaving 15 bases between them. CDR3 coding DNA: TGTGCCAGCAGCGTAGACCCATTCGGCGGCGCTAACTATGGCTACACCTTC. Translating gives CASSVDPFGGANYGYTF.

The V gene is TRBV29-1, the J gene TRBJ2-7; 8 positions match TRBD1. V shed 4 bases and J 0 bases; nucleotides not matched to a gene: 2. CDR1 SQVTM and CDR2 ANQGSEA come from the germline V gene. This CDR3 comprises 13 residues. The CDR3 DNA is TGCAGCGTTGGGGACAGGAGCTCCTACGAGCAGTACTTC. It is translated as CSVGDRSSYEQYF.

The chain couples TRBV27 to TRBJ2-2; 12 nucleotides line up with TRBD1. The CDR3 contains 15 residues. The V gene's germline CDR1 is MNHEY and CDR2 SMNVEV (reference sequence). The V and J ends lost 4 bases and 5 bases, in that order; junction bases with no gene match: 2. The CDR3 nucleotides are TGTGCCAGCAGTTGGGACAGGGGGCTGACCGGGGAGCTGTTTTTT. Its translation is CASSWDRGLTGELFF.

The J gene is TRBJ2-7, the V gene TRBV13; TRBD1 aligns across 9 bases. The trim removed 3 bases at V and 6 bases at J, leaving 3 bases unmatched. The germline gives CDR1 PRHDT, CDR2 FYEKMQ (reference sequence). The CDR3 is 13 residues long. The CDR3 DNA reads as TGTGCCAGCAGCTTGGGACAGGGAGGCGAGCAGTACTTC. Translation: CASSLGQGGEQYF.

The rearrangement joins TRBV27 to TRBJ1-2; D possibly corresponds to TRBD1 (5 bases). This CDR3 spans 15 amino acids. V was clipped by 5 bases and J by 4 bases, with 17 bases between them. In germline, CDR1 is MNHEY, CDR2 SMNVEV (reference sequence). In DNA form, the CDR3 reads TGTGCCAGCAGTGGAGGGGCAGGACTATTCTATGGCTACACCTTC. Translated, it gives CASSGGAGLFYGYTF.

The gene calls are TRBV27 and TRBJ2-3; 7 bases line up with TRBD2. Germline-derived CDR1 and CDR2 are MNHEY and SMNVEV (reference sequence). V trimming: 3 bases; J trimming: 4 bases; junction bases outside the gene matches: 7. The CDR3 consists of 15 residues. The CDR3 sequence is CASSFVLAAADTQYF. CDR3 coding DNA: TGTGCCAGCAGTTTCGTTCTAGCGGCAGCAGATACGCAGTATTTT.

The J gene is TRBJ2-7, the V gene TRBV13; 8 bases agree with TRBD2. The CDR3 contains 14 residues. The germline V gene encodes CDR1 PRHDT and CDR2 FYEKMQ (reference sequence). The V gene end was trimmed by 5 bases and the J gene end by 4 bases; junction bases not matched to a gene: 7. CDR3 coding DNA: TGTGCCAGCAGCGCCGGGGGGGGCGGGTACGAGCAGTACTTC. Its translation is CASSAGGGGYEQYF.

Here the CDR3 reads CASSSLAIAYNEQFF. Written as DNA, the CDR3 is TGTGCCAGCAGCAGCTTAGCGATAGCGTACAATGAGCAGTTCTTC. The chain uses TRBV11-2 and TRBJ2-1; maybe TRBD2 (5 bases). The CDR3 extends over 15 amino acids. Per the germline V gene, CDR1 is SGHAT and CDR2 is FQNNGV. Trimming took 5 bases from V and 4 from J, leaving 15 bases between them.